This is a list of T cell receptor beta chains from one sample in a study of long-term antiretroviral therapy in people with HIV. Assay: immunoSEQ multiplex PCR; the TCRdb copy retains only in-frame clones and omits some. In the table there are approximately 47,000 clones, around four fifths of which are singletons. Sequencing used unsorted PBMCs, obtained 0.8 years after starting antiretroviral therapy. Every receptor here comes from a woman between 18 and 29 years old with HIV. The CDR3 runs from the conserved cysteine through the conserved F or W. D genes are given only for firm matches. Not every row has a clone size; where given, it reads once, few, many or a size class.

CDR3 length	D gene	V gene	J gene	clone size	CDR3 DNA	CDR3 protein
16	TRBD1	TRBV5-6	TRBJ2-7	-	TGTGCCAGCAGCTTGGCTCTGGGACAGGGGTTCTACGAGCAGTACTTC	CASSLALGQGFYEQYF
15	-	TRBV10-3	TRBJ2-6	-	TGTGCCATCAGTGGCCTCAGCTCTGGGGCCAACGTCCTGACTTTC	CAISGLSSGANVLTF
16	TRBD2	TRBV19	TRBJ2-1	-	TGTGCCAGTAGTACTAGCGGGAGTCGGACATACAATGAGCAGTTCTTC	CASSTSGSRTYNEQFF
18	TRBD2	TRBV28	TRBJ2-7	-	TGTGCCAGCAGCTTTACAATAAGGACTAGCGGGATTAACTACGAGCAGTACTTC	CASSFTIRTSGINYEQYF
18	TRBD1	TRBV11-3	TRBJ2-3	-	TGTGCCAGCAGCGGGATACAGGGGGTTTGGGTTGCCACAGATACGCAGTATTTT	CASSGIQGVWVATDTQYF
17	-	TRBV4-1	TRBJ1-1	-	TGCGCCAGCAGCCATCATGCGGGACGTCCCGCTTGGACTGAAGCTTTCTTT	CASSHHAGRPAWTEAFF
14	-	TRBV28	TRBJ1-1	-	TGTGCCAGCAGTTCAGTAACAGAGAACACTGAAGCTTTCTTT	CASSSVTENTEAFF
18	-	TRBV7-9	TRBJ2-5	-	TGTGCCAGCAGCCGGCCCTCCTCCCGACAGAGTCCTTTCGAGACCCAGTACTTC	CASSRPSSRQSPFETQYF
16	-	TRBV11-2	TRBJ2-7	-	TGTGCCAGCAGCTTTGACGTACCGGCCAGCGTCTACGAGCAGTACTTC	CASSFDVPASVYEQYF
15	-	TRBV4-1	TRBJ2-7	-	TGCGCCAGCAGCCAAGATGGTATGACAAGCGGCGAGCAGTACTTC	CASSQDGMTSGEQYF
15	TRBD1	TRBV6-1	TRBJ1-4	-	TGTGCCAGCAGTGGACAGGGGCGTTTGAATGAAAAACTGTTTTTT	CASSGQGRLNEKLFF
16	TRBD1	TRBV15	TRBJ1-5	-	TGTGCCACCAGCAGAGGACGACAGGGATCGAATCAGCCCCAGCATTTT	CATSRGRQGSNQPQHF
14	-	TRBV19	TRBJ1-1	-	TGTGCCAGTAGTTCAGGGGTCTTGAACACTGAAGCTTTCTTT	CASSSGVLNTEAFF
18	-	TRBV9	TRBJ2-6	-	TGTGCCAGCAGCCAAGGGGCGGGTCTGGTCCCTGGGGCCAACGTCCTGACTTTC	CASSQGAGLVPGANVLTF
14	-	TRBV4-3	TRBJ2-7	-	TGCGCCAGCAGCCAAGGAACGGGGGAGGACGAGCAGTACTTC	CASSQGTGEDEQYF
11	-	TRBV7-2	TRBJ2-7	-	TGTGCCAGCAGTTGGTCCTACGAGCAGTACTTC	CASSWSYEQYF
14	-	TRBV19	TRBJ1-1	-	TGTGCCAGTAGCCCGGGACCAAAGAACACTGAAGCTTTCTTT	CASSPGPKNTEAFF
15	-	TRBV7-9	TRBJ2-3	-	TGTGCCAGCAGCTTAGGGGGCGGGAACACAGATACGCAGTATTTT	CASSLGGGNTDTQYF
14	-	TRBV6-5	TRBJ2-5	-	TGTGCCAGCAGTTACGGAGGCCTCCGGGAGACCCAGTACTTC	CASSYGGLRETQYF
15	TRBD2	TRBV27	TRBJ2-1	-	TGTGCCAGCAGTTCTAGCGGGAGGGTCGGCAATGAGCAGTTCTTC	CASSSSGRVGNEQFF
15	TRBD1	TRBV5-4	TRBJ2-4	few	TGTGCCAGCAGCCCGGGGGACAGGGACATAAACATTCAGTACTTC	CASSPGDRDINIQYF
15	-	TRBV5-1	TRBJ2-1	-	TGCGCCAGCAGCGTGGGGCAGGGGTTTTACAATGAGCAGTTCTTC	CASSVGQGFYNEQFF
16	-	TRBV28	TRBJ2-5	-	TGTGCCAGCAGTTTGCCGCATGGGGGGTCCCAAGAGACCCAGTACTTC	CASSLPHGGSQETQYF
14	-	TRBV9	TRBJ2-1	-	TGTGCCAGCACCCTGGGGGGCGTGGAAGATGAGCAGTTCTTC	CASTLGGVEDEQFF
15	-	TRBV19	TRBJ2-6	-	TGTGCCAGTAGTATAAGGGTCTCTGGGGCCAACGTCCTGACTTTC	CASSIRVSGANVLTF
18	TRBD2	TRBV28	TRBJ2-7	-	TGTGCCAGCAAATTTCTAGCGGGAGGGCCTCATGGATCCTACGAGCAGTACTTC	CASKFLAGGPHGSYEQYF
15	TRBD1	TRBV10-3	TRBJ2-1	-	TGTGCCACTACTGCCGGGACAGGCTCCTACAATGAGCAGTTCTTC	CATTAGTGSYNEQFF
13	-	TRBV5-1	TRBJ2-7	few	TGCGCCAGCGCCTCGGGGACAAACTACGAGCAGTACTTC	CASASGTNYEQYF
13	-	TRBV27	TRBJ2-7	-	TGTGCCAGCAGTTTATCCCCAGGGAGCGAGCAGTACTTC	CASSLSPGSEQYF
13	-	TRBV25-1	TRBJ1-2	-	TGTGCCAGCAGTGAATCCTCCAGAGATGGCTACACCTTC	CASSESSRDGYTF
12	TRBD1	TRBV7-9	TRBJ2-7	few	TGTGCCAGCAGCTCTACCGGGACAGGGAAGATCTTC	CASSSTGTGKIF
14	TRBD1	TRBV27	TRBJ2-7	few	TGTGCCAGCAGGAAACAGGGGCCCGCCTACGAGCAGTACTTC	CASRKQGPAYEQYF
15	TRBD2	TRBV7-6	TRBJ2-1	-	TGTGCCAGCAGCCCAGAGGGACTAGGTAGGAATGAGCAGTTCTTC	CASSPEGLGRNEQFF
15	-	TRBV7-3	TRBJ2-7	-	TGTGCCAGCAGCCCCTCCCGGGTAAGCTCCTACGAGCAGTACTTC	CASSPSRVSSYEQYF
15	TRBD1	TRBV19	TRBJ1-3	once	TGTGCCAGTAGTACAGGGGGCGCGAGAGGAAACACCATATATTTT	CASSTGGARGNTIYF
14	-	TRBV7-2	TRBJ2-7	-	TGTGCCAGCAGGCATTTCGGGGGGCCCTACGAGCAGTACTTC	CASRHFGGPYEQYF
18	-	TRBV9	TRBJ1-3	-	TGTGCCAGCAGCGTATTTGGGGGTGACTTTAGCTCTGGAAACACCATATATTTT	CASSVFGGDFSSGNTIYF
15	TRBD1	TRBV15	TRBJ1-2	once	TGTGCCACCAGCGGGTGGACAGGGGGTAATGGTGGCTACACCTTC	CATSGWTGGNGGYTF
16	TRBD2	TRBV5-1	TRBJ2-5	once	TGCGCCAGCAGCTACCGACTAGCGGGAGACGGGGAGACCCAGTACTTC	CASSYRLAGDGETQYF
20	-	TRBV4-3	TRBJ2-4	-	TGCGCCAGCAGCCAAGATTGGACCAGTTCTATCTTTCTAGCCAAAAACATTCAGTACTTC	CASSQDWTSSIFLAKNIQYF
15	-	TRBV7-2	TRBJ2-3	-	TGTGCCAGCCTTCTAGGGGGGCGGTATAGGGATACGCAGTATTTT	CASLLGGRYRDTQYF
13	-	TRBV11-1	TRBJ2-3	-	TGTGCCAGCAGCTTAGAGCGGTCGAACACGCAGTATTTT	CASSLERSNTQYF
14	TRBD2	TRBV27	TRBJ2-1	-	TGTGCCAGCAGTCGAGCGGGAGGGTTTAATGAGCAGTTCTTC	CASSRAGGFNEQFF
18	TRBD2	TRBV13	TRBJ2-2	-	TGTGCCAGCAGCCTCCAGACTAGCGGGAGGGTCATCACCGGGGAGCTGTTTTTT	CASSLQTSGRVITGELFF
15	-	TRBV7-3	TRBJ2-7	once	TGTGCCAGCAGCTTCCATGCAGGTTTGGCCTACGAGCAGTACTTC	CASSFHAGLAYEQYF
14	-	TRBV9	TRBJ1-2	-	TGTGCCAGCAGCTACCGGACAGAAGACTATGGCTACACCTTC	CASSYRTEDYGYTF
16	-	TRBV10-3	TRBJ2-5	-	TGTGCCATCAGTGAGTCGGGGTGGGGACCGGCGGAGACCCAGTACTTC	CAISESGWGPAETQYF
12	TRBD2	TRBV9	TRBJ2-1	-	TGTGCCAGCAGCCCCGCGGGAGCGGAGCAGTTCTTC	CASSPAGAEQFF
16	-	TRBV5-1	TRBJ1-3	-	TGCGCCAGCAGCGCCACCTCAGGAATCTCTGGAAACACCATATATTTT	CASSATSGISGNTIYF
10	-	TRBV10-3	TRBJ2-7	-	TGTGCCATCGGGACCTACGAGCAGTACTTC	CAIGTYEQYF
15	-	TRBV7-8	TRBJ2-6	-	TGTGCCAGCAGCTTAGGGGGAAGTGGGGCCAACGTCCTGACTTTC	CASSLGGSGANVLTF
20	TRBD2	TRBV2	TRBJ2-1	-	TGTGCCAGCAGTGGGTGGGGACTAGCGGGAGGGGTTCTTCCCTACAATGAGCAGTTCTTC	CASSGWGLAGGVLPYNEQFF
14	TRBD1	TRBV5-1	TRBJ1-2	-	TGCGCCAGCAGCCCCGGACAGGGATGGGACGGCTACACCTTC	CASSPGQGWDGYTF